Listed below are T cell receptor beta chains from one sample, sequenced in a study of glioma-infiltrating T cells after dendritic cell vaccination. Clones were sequenced by immunoSEQ multiplex PCR, and TCRdb holds only the in-frame ones, with some missing. The data hold tens of thousands of clones, with roughly 90% observed a single time. The input for sequencing was blood, taken before dendritic cell vaccination. The receptors were gathered from a human donor with glioblastoma. The CDR3 runs from the conserved cysteine through the conserved F or W. The order of the fields is CDR3 protein, CDR3 DNA, clone size, J gene, V gene, D gene. A D gene is named only where the DNA matches it firmly. Part of the rows lack a size; the others show once, few, many or a class for expanded clones.

CASSLGQGTNGYTF TGTGCCAGCAGCTTGGGACAGGGAACGAATGGCTACACCTTC . TRBJ1-2 TRBV7-9 TRBD1
CASSISRGAAHSPLHF TGTGCCAGCAGCATAAGCCGGGGGGCTGCGCATTCACCCCTCCACTTT few TRBJ1-6 TRBV9 .
CASSLAGDYNEQFF TGTGCCAGCAGCTTGGCCGGGGACTACAATGAGCAGTTCTTC . TRBJ2-1 TRBV5-4 .
CASSERGLSGNEQFF TGCGCCAGCAGTGAGAGGGGGTTAAGCGGCAATGAGCAGTTCTTC once TRBJ2-1 TRBV10-1 .
CASSPSRGWETQYF TGTGCCAGCTCACCTTCACGGGGGTGGGAGACCCAGTACTTC . TRBJ2-5 TRBV18 .
CASSRDRSNYGYTF TGTGCCAGCAGCCGTGACAGATCAAACTATGGCTACACCTTC . TRBJ1-2 TRBV7-2 .
CATSQDRDYNEQFF TGTGCCACCAGCCAGGACAGAGACTACAATGAGCAGTTCTTC . TRBJ2-1 TRBV15 .
CASSHRDSDYEQYF TGCGCCAGCAGCCACAGGGACAGCGACTACGAGCAGTACTTC . TRBJ2-7 TRBV4-1 TRBD1
CASSTTELYNSPLHF TGTGCCAGTAGTACGACAGAGCTCTATAATTCACCCCTCCACTTT . TRBJ1-6 TRBV19 .
CASTRGTTGNTIYF TGTGCCAGTACCAGGGGCACAACGGGAAACACCATATATTTT few TRBJ1-3 TRBV19 .
CATSRDLSAGGTKTQYF TGTGCCACCAGCAGAGATTTGTCGGCGGGGGGTACAAAGACCCAGTACTTC . TRBJ2-5 TRBV15 TRBD2
CATAPGQSSYEQYF TGTGCCACTGCTCCGGGACAGAGCTCCTACGAGCAGTACTTC . TRBJ2-7 TRBV19 TRBD1
CASSPGRGNEKLFF TGTGCCAGCTCACCGGGGAGGGGGAATGAAAAACTGTTTTTT . TRBJ1-4 TRBV18 .
CASSAVYEQYF TGTGCCAGCAGTGCGGTCTACGAGCAGTACTTC once TRBJ2-7 TRBV25-1 .
CASSLDSPRNEQFF TGCGCCAGCAGCTTGGACTCCCCCCGGAATGAGCAGTTCTTC once TRBJ2-1 TRBV5-1 .
CASRDRPNTEAFF TGTGCCAGCAGGGACAGGCCGAACACTGAAGCTTTCTTT . TRBJ1-1 TRBV6-5 TRBD1
CASGLRRTGQNEKLFF TGTGCTAGTGGTTTGAGGAGAACGGGACAGAATGAAAAACTGTTTTTT . TRBJ1-4 TRBV12-5 TRBD1
CASIYGTGELFF TGTGCCAGCATCTATGGCACCGGGGAGCTGTTTTTT . TRBJ2-2 TRBV6-1 .
CASRGLDRGRSPLHF TGTGCCAGCAGAGGGCTGGACAGGGGGCGTTCACCCCTCCACTTT . TRBJ1-6 TRBV6-1 TRBD1
CATSARQGIWGYTF TGTGCCACCAGCGCCCGGCAGGGAATCTGGGGCTACACCTTC . TRBJ1-2 TRBV15 .
CAISQSGTDDSPLHF TGTGCCATCAGTCAATCCGGGACAGATGATTCACCCCTCCACTTT once TRBJ1-6 TRBV10-3 TRBD1
CASSPPGDSSGQYF TGTGCCAGCTCACCACCGGGGGACTCCTCGGGGCAGTACTTC . TRBJ2-7 TRBV18 .
CASSLLYNEQFF TGTGCCAGCAGCTTGCTGTACAATGAGCAGTTCTTC . TRBJ2-1 TRBV5-4 .
CASSADTYNEQFF TGCGCCAGCAGCGCGGACACCTACAATGAGCAGTTCTTC once TRBJ2-1 TRBV5-1 .
CASSHGQGAGEAFF TGCGCCAGCAGTCACGGGCAGGGGGCCGGTGAAGCTTTCTTT once TRBJ1-1 TRBV10-1 TRBD1
CASSLARQMPSISYNEQFF TGTGCCAGCAGCTTGGCCAGACAGATGCCCTCGATCTCCTACAATGAGCAGTTCTTC . TRBJ2-1 TRBV5-6 .
CASSSWTASYEQYF TGCGCCAGCAGCTCGTGGACAGCCTCCTACGAGCAGTACTTC . TRBJ2-7 TRBV5-1 .
CASSLAEGTDQPQHF TGTGCCAGCAGCTTAGCTGAGGGTACGGATCAGCCCCAGCATTTT . TRBJ1-5 TRBV7-8 .
CSAELTDTQYF TGCAGTGCTGAACTCACAGATACGCAGTATTTT . TRBJ2-3 TRBV20-1 .
CASSPRPGGDEQYF TGTGCCAGCAGCCCACGTCCAGGGGGCGACGAGCAGTACTTC . TRBJ2-7 TRBV9 TRBD1
CASSLSTGKDIQYF TGTGCCAGCAGTTTGTCGACAGGGAAGGACATTCAGTACTTC . TRBJ2-4 TRBV27 TRBD1
CASSQGQGALHF TGTGCCAGCAGCCAGGGACAGGGGGCCCTCCACTTT . TRBJ1-6 TRBV5-6 TRBD1
CASRARGQGAGNTIYF TGTGCCAGCAGGGCCAGGGGACAGGGTGCTGGAAACACCATATATTTT . TRBJ1-3 TRBV2 TRBD1
CASSTGSYNEQFF TGTGCCAGCAGTACAGGATCCTACAATGAGCAGTTCTTC once TRBJ2-1 TRBV6-5 .
CASTQGPEGGPQHF TGTGCCAGTACTCAGGGGCCTGAAGGGGGGCCCCAGCATTTT . TRBJ1-5 TRBV6-1 .
CATSRDPRERVDF TGTGCCACCAGCAGAGATCCGAGGGAGCGGGTGGACTTC . TRBJ2-5 TRBV15 .
CASSLGVPEDGYTF TGCGCCAGCAGCTTGGGGGTGCCGGAGGATGGCTACACCTTC . TRBJ1-2 TRBV5-1 .
CASSTRQGGITDTQYF TGTGCCAGTAGTACCAGACAGGGGGGGATCACAGATACGCAGTATTTT . TRBJ2-3 TRBV19 TRBD1
CASSYRGSTYEQYF TGTGCCAGCAGTTACCGGGGTTCAACCTACGAGCAGTACTTC once TRBJ2-7 TRBV6-5 .
CASAPGTGAYEQYF TGTGCCAGCGCACCCGGGACAGGGGCCTACGAGCAGTACTTC once TRBJ2-7 TRBV7-9 TRBD1
CATSPMRGGNNEQFF TGTGCCACCAGCCCTATGCGGGGGGGCAACAATGAGCAGTTCTTC . TRBJ2-1 TRBV15 TRBD2
CASLQGQGYGYTF TGTGCCAGCCTCCAGGGACAGGGCTATGGCTACACCTTC . TRBJ1-2 TRBV2 TRBD1
CASCDWTVPGVEQYF TGTGCCAGCTGCGATTGGACAGTCCCCGGAGTAGAGCAGTACTTC . TRBJ2-7 TRBV11-2 .
CASSPWASGGLSGNTIYF TGTGCCAGCAGCCCTTGGGCCTCCGGGGGGCTCTCTGGAAACACCATATATTTT . TRBJ1-3 TRBV7-2 .
CASSPLRDRERSPLHF TGTGCCAGCTCACCATTAAGGGACAGGGAAAGGTCACCCCTCCACTTT . TRBJ1-6 TRBV18 TRBD1
CATSSPSGTNSYEQYF TGTGCCACCAGCAGTCCCAGCGGGACGAACTCCTACGAGCAGTACTTC . TRBJ2-7 TRBV15 TRBD2
CASSLSGVSGGRFETQYF TGCGCCAGCAGCCTATCGGGTGTTAGCGGGGGGCGGTTTGAGACCCAGTACTTC once TRBJ2-5 TRBV4-1 TRBD2
CASSDRGNGQPQHF TGTGCCAGCAGTGATAGGGGAAATGGGCAGCCCCAGCATTTT . TRBJ1-5 TRBV2 .
CASSPGRGAESPLHF TGTGCCAGCAGCCCCGGTCGGGGGGCGGAATCACCCCTCCACTTT . TRBJ1-6 TRBV4-2 .
CASSPPDRGTYEQYF TGTGCCAGTAGTCCGCCGGACAGGGGGACCTACGAGCAGTACTTC . TRBJ2-7 TRBV19 TRBD1
CASSLGQPTPDGYTF TGCGCCAGCAGCTTGGGACAGCCCACCCCGGATGGCTACACCTTC . TRBJ1-2 TRBV5-1 .
CAWSVPGEIGNQPQHF TGTGCCTGGAGTGTACCAGGGGAAATTGGCAATCAGCCCCAGCATTTT . TRBJ1-5 TRBV30 .
CASSATTGYEQYF TGTGCCAGCAGTGCTACCACGGGGTACGAGCAGTACTTC . TRBJ2-7 TRBV6-5 .